Listed below are T cell receptor beta chains from one sample, sequenced in a study of blood T cell repertoires in COVID-19. Generated by immunoSEQ multiplex PCR, the TCRdb table keeps only in-frame clones and is missing some. Here the sample spans tens of thousands of clones, more than 80% being singletons. The sequencing sample was made of peripheral blood. Receptors originate from a man aged 45-60 years with active or convalescent COVID-19. Both conserved end residues are part of each CDR3. A D gene is named only where the DNA matches it firmly. The size of a clone is reported for some rows only, either as once, few or many, or as a class for expanded clones.

>-|TRBV14|-|TRBJ2-1
TGTGCCAGCAGCCGAAATACGGGATTCAATGAGCAGTTCTTC
CASSRNTGFNEQFF
>-|TRBV24-1|-|TRBJ2-1
TGTGCCACCAGTGATCCGAGGTTTACCTACAATGAGCAGTTCTTC
CATSDPRFTYNEQFF
>-|TRBV3-1/TRBV3-2|-|TRBJ1-5
TGTGCCAGCAGCCATGCGCAGGGGATGCATCAGCCCCAGCATTTT
CASSHAQGMHQPQHF
>-|TRBV19|-|TRBJ1-6
TGTGCCAGTAGCCCGGGGGTTGGAGATTCACCCCTCCACTTT
CASSPGVGDSPLHF
>-|TRBV5-6|TRBD1|TRBJ1-4
TGTGCCAGCAGCCTTCGGGACAGGGAAAAACTGTTTTTT
CASSLRDREKLFF
>-|TRBV9|TRBD2|TRBJ2-5
TGTGCCAGCAGCGTAGGAAGCGGGAGAGTGGAGACCCAGTACTTC
CASSVGSGRVETQYF
>-|TRBV10-3|-|TRBJ1-5
TGTGCCATCAGTCAGGGGCTATATAGCAATCAGCCCCAGCATTTT
CAISQGLYSNQPQHF
>-|TRBV9|TRBD2|TRBJ2-5
TGTGCCAGCAGCGTAGGACCGGGGGGATTCCAAGAGACCCAGTACTTC
CASSVGPGGFQETQYF
>-|TRBV7-2|TRBD1|TRBJ1-5
TGTGCCAGCAGCTTAGAACAGGGGGCAGGTCAGCCCCAGCATTTT
CASSLEQGAGQPQHF
>-|TRBV29-1|TRBD1|TRBJ2-1
TGCAGCGCCTCGACAGGGGGCCAGTCCTACAATGAGCAGTTCTTC
CSASTGGQSYNEQFF
>few|TRBV5-4|-|TRBJ1-2
TGTGCCAGCAGCTTCGCAGGGGTGAACTATGGCTACACCTTC
CASSFAGVNYGYTF
>-|TRBV5-4|-|TRBJ1-2
TGTGCCAGCAGCTTCAAAGGGGCCGCAGCTCTCTATGGCTACACCTTC
CASSFKGAAALYGYTF
>-|TRBV30|TRBD1|TRBJ1-5
TGTGCCTGGGCGACAGGGGCAGGGGGCAATCAGCCCCAGCATTTT
CAWATGAGGNQPQHF
>-|TRBV5-1|-|TRBJ2-3
TGCGCCAGCAGCTTGGCCGAGAGGGCCAGCGGTATCACAGATACGCAGTATTTT
CASSLAERASGITDTQYF
>-|TRBV19|-|TRBJ2-2
TGTGCCAGTAAGGACGAGGGGGTGGTGTCCGGGGAGCTGTTTTTT
CASKDEGVVSGELFF
>-|TRBV4-2|TRBD2|TRBJ2-4
TGTGCCAGCAGCCTTCGGGGGCAAGCGGGGGGAGCGGACATTCAGTACTTC
CASSLRGQAGGADIQYF
>-|TRBV3-1/TRBV3-2|-|TRBJ1-6
TGTGCCAGCAGCCAAGGTAACGGTGATAATTCACCCCTCCACTTT
CASSQGNGDNSPLHF
>-|TRBV15|-|TRBJ1-4
TGTGCCACCAGCAGAGATCAACAGGATGAAAAACTGTTTTTT
CATSRDQQDEKLFF